This TCR beta chain came from a study of CD8+ T cells in alopecia areata. Specified treatment: oral pan-JAK inhibitor, 5-10 mg twice daily. TCR sequencing used cDNA made by reverse transcription of extracted RNA. TCRdb's copy holds only in-frame clones and misses some; the assay was immunoSEQ multiplex PCR. The table shows 150,000 to 200,000 clones, with 51% occurring only once. Study findings and constraints: Relative to normal scalp, lesional scalp, especially alopecia totalis/universalis, showed higher clonality.

The V and J ends lost 0 bases and 7 bases respectively, with 13 bases between them. CDR1 and CDR2 (germline): SGHAT, FQNNGV. The CDR3 has 14 amino acids. Remarks on this clone: Its cognate antigen is unknown.

The chain carries TRBV11-2 and TRBJ2-7, with D possibly matching TRBD1 (6 bases). The receptor's source is a human donor with alopecia areata. The source was CD8+ T cells sorted from blood, collected around week 54, from a patient treated with tofacitinib. The CDR3 DNA reads as TGTGCCAGCAGCTTAGACAGGGGCGTCGGTGAGCAGTACTTC. It yields the protein CASSLDRGVGEQYF. The full variable domain, rest sourced from reference TRBV11-2 and TRBJ2-7, is EAGVAQSPRYKIIEKRQSVAFWCNPISGHATLYWYQQILGQGPKLLIQFQNNGVVDDSQLPKDRFSAERLKGVDSTLKIQPAKLEDSAVYLCASSLDRGVGEQYFGPGTRLTVT.